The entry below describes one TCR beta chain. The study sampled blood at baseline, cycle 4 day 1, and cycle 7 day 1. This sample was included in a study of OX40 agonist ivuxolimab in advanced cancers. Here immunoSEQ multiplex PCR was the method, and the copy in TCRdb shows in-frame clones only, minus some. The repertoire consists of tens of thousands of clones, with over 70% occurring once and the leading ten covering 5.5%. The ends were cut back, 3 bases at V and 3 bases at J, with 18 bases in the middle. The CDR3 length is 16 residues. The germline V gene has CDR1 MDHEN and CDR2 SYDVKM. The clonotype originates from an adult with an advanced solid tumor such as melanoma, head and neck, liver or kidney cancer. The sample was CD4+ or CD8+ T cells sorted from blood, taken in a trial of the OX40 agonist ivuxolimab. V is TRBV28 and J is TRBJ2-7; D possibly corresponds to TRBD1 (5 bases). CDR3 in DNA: TGTGCCAGCAGTTTCTCCAGGGCCGACGTGCTCTACGAGCAGTACGTC. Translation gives CASSFSRADVLYEQYV.